This T cell receptor beta chain was identified in a study of blood T cell repertoires in COVID-19. The wider study: Specimens from acute and convalescent COVID-19 originated in the United States, Italy and Spain. Sample material is recorded as cDNA or gDNA derived from T cells, B-cell-depleted T cells, or PBMCs.

Ages ranged from about 18 to 89 years, with residence in about 24 US areas. Participant-given clinical history determined each cohort assignment. The assay was immunoSEQ multiplex PCR, and TCRdb's table has in-frame clones only and misses some. Of about 230,000 clones listed, around 84% were seen once; the top ten hold around 15%. The sample comprised PBMCs or T cells enriched from blood (not recorded which). This TCR was recovered from a man younger than 35 who had recovered from COVID-19.

The CDR3 sequence: CASTGGTGADTQYF. CDR3 nucleotide sequence: TGTGCCAGCACCGGGGGGACAGGGGCGGATACGCAGTATTTT. The chain joins TRBV2 to TRBJ2-3, with TRBD1 matching 10 bases. J gave up 6 bases and V 7 bases, and 7 bases lay outside the gene matches. Germline V gene lookup returns CDR1 SNHLY and CDR2 FYNNEI. CDR3 length equals 14 residues.